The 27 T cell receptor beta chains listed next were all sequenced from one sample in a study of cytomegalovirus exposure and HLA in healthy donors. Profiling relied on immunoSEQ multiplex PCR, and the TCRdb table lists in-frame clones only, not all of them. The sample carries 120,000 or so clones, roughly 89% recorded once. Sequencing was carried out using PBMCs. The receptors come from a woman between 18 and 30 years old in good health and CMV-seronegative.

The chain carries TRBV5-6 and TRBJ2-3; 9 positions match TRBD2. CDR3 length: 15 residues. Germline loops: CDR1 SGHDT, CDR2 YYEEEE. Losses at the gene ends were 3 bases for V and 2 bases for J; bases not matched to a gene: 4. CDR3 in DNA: TGTGCCAGCAGCTGGGTAGCGGGGGCCACAGATACGCAGTATTTT. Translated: CASSWVAGATDTQYF. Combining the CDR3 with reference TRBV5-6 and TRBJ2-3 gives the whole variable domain DAGVTQSPTHLIKTRGQQVTLRCSPKSGHDTVSWYQQALGQGPQFIFQYYEEEERQRGNFPDRFSGHQFPNYSSELNVNALLLGDSALYLCASSWVAGATDTQYFGPGTRLTVL.

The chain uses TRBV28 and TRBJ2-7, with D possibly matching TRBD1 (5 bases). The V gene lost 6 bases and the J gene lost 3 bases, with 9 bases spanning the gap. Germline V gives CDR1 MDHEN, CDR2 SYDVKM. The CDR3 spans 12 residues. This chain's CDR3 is CASSSRDYEQYF. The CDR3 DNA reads TGTGCCAGCAGCTCCAGGGACTACGAGCAGTACTTC.

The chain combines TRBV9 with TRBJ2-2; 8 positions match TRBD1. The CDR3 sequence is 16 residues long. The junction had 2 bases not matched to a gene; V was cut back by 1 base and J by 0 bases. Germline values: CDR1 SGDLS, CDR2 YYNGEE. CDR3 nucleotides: TGTGCCAGCAGCGTACAGGGGGCCTCGAACACCGGGGAGCTGTTTTTT. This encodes CASSVQGASNTGELFF. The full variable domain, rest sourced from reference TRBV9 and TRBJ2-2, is DSGVTQTPKHLITATGQRVTLRCSPRSGDLSVYWYQQSLDQGLQFLIQYYNGEERAKGNILERFSAQQFPDLHSELNLSSLELGDSALYFCASSVQGASNTGELFFGEGSRLTVL.

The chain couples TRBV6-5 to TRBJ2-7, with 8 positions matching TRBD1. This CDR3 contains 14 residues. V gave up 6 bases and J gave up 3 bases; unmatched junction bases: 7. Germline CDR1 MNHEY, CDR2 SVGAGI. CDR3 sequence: CASRSATGGYEQYF. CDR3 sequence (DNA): TGTGCCAGCAGATCCGCTACAGGGGGCTACGAGCAGTACTTC.

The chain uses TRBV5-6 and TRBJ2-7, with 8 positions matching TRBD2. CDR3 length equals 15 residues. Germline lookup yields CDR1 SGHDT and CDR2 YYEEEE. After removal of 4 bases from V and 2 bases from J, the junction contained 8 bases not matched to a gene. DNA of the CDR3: TGTGCCAGCAGCGGTACCGGGACTAGTACCTACGAGCAGTACTTC. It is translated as CASSGTGTSTYEQYF.

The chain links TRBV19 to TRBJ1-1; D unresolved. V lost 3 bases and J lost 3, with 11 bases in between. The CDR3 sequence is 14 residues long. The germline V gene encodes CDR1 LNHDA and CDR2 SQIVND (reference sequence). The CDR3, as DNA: TGTGCCAGTAGTATGGATTTGGAGGACACTGAAGCTTTCTTT. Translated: CASSMDLEDTEAFF. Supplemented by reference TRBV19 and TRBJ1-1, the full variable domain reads DGGITQSPKYLFRKEGQNVTLSCEQNLNHDAMYWYRQDPGQGLRLIYYSQIVNDFQKGDIAEGYSVSREKKESFPLTVTSAQKNPTAFYLCASSMDLEDTEAFFGQGTRLTVV.

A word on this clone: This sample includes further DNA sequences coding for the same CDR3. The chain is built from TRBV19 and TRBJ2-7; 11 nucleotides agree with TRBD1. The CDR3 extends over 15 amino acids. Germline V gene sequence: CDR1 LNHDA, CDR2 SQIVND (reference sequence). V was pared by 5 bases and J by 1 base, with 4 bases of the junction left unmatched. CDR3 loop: CASSPGQGASYEQYF. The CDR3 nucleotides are TGTGCCAGTAGTCCAGGACAGGGGGCTTCCTACGAGCAGTACTTC.

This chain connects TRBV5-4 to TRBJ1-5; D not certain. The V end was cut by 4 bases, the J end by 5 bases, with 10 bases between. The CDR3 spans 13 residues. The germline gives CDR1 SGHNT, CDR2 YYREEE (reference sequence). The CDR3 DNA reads TGTGCCAGCAGCCTCGGGAGGGATCAGCCCCAGCATTTT. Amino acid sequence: CASSLGRDQPQHF.

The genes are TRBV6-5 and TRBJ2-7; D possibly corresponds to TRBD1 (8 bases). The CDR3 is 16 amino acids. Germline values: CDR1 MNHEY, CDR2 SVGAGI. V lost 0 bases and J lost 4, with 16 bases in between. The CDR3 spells CASSYSDRGGGYEQYF. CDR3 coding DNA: TGTGCCAGCAGTTACTCCGACAGGGGAGGGGGGTACGAGCAGTACTTC.

CDR3 region: CASSLSRLRGEADTQYF. The DNA of the CDR3 is TGTGCCAGCAGCTTATCCCGATTGCGAGGGGAGGCAGATACGCAGTATTTT. The V call is TRBV7-8, the J call TRBJ2-3; a possible D gene is TRBD2 (6 bases). CDR1 and CDR2 from the germline V gene are SGHVS and FQNEAQ. Deletions cut 2 bases from V and 4 bases from J, with 19 bases between. The CDR3 is 17 amino acids.

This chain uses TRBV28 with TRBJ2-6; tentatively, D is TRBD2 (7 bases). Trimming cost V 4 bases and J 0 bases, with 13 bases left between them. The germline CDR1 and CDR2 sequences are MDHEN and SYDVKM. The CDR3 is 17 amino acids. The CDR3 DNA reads TGTGCCAGCAGTTCGGGGGGCTCTAGCTCTGGGGCCAACGTCCTGACTTTC. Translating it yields CASSSGGSSSGANVLTF.

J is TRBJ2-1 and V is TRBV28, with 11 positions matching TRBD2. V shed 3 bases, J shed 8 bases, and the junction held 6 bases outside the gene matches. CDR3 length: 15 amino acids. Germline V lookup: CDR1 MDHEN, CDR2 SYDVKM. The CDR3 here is CASSFSTSGTHEQFF. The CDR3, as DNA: TGTGCCAGCAGTTTTTCGACTAGCGGGACGCATGAGCAGTTCTTC.

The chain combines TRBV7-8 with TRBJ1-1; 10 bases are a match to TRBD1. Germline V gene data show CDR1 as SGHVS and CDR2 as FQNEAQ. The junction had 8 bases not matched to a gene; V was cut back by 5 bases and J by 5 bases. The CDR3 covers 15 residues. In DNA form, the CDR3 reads TGTGCCAGCAGCCATCCCGGGACAGGGGAAACTGAAGCTTTCTTT. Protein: CASSHPGTGETEAFF.

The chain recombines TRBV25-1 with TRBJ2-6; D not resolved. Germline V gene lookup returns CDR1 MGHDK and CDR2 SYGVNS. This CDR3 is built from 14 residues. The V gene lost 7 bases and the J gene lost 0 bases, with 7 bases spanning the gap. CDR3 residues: CASMATSGANVLTF. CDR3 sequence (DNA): TGTGCCAGCATGGCAACCTCTGGGGCCAACGTCCTGACTTTC.

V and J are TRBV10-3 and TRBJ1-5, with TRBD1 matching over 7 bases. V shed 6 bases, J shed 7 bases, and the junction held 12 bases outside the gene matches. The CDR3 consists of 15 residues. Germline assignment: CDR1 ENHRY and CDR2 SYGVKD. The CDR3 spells CAISENTGAGQPQHF. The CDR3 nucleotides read TGTGCCATCAGCGAGAACACAGGGGCGGGCCAGCCCCAGCATTTT.

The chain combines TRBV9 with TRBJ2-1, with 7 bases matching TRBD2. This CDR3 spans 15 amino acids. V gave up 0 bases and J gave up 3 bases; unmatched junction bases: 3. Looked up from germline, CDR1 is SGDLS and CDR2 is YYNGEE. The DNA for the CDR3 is TGTGCCAGCAGCGTAGGCGGGAGAGGCTACAATGAGCAGTTCTTC. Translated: CASSVGGRGYNEQFF.

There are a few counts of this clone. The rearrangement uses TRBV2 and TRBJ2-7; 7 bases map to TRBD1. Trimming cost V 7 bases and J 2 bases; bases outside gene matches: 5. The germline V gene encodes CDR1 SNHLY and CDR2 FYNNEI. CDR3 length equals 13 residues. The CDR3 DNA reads TGTGCCAGCAAACAGGGGTCTCCCTACGAGCAGTACTTC. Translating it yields CASKQGSPYEQYF. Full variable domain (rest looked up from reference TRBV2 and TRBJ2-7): EPEVTQTPSHQVTQMGQEVILRCVPISNHLYFYWYRQILGQKVEFLVSFYNNEISEKSEIFDDQFSVERPDGSNFTLKIRSTKLEDSAMYFCASKQGSPYEQYFGPGTRLTVT.

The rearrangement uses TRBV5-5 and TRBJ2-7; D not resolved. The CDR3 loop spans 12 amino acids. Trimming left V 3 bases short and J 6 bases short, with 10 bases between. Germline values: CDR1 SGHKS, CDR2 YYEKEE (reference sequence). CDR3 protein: CASSSGLGEQYF. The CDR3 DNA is TGTGCCAGCAGCTCAGGCCTGGGCGAGCAGTACTTC.

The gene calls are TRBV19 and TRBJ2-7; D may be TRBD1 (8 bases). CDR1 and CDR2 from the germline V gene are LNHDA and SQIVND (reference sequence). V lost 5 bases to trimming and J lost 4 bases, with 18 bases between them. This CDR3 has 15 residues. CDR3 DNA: TGTGCCAGTAGTCCTCAACAGGGGGGGATTTACGAGCAGTACTTC. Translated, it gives CASSPQQGGIYEQYF.

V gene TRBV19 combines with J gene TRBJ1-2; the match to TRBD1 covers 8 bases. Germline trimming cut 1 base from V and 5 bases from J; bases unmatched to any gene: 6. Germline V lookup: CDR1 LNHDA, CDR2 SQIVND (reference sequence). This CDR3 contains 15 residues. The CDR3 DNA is TGTGCCAGTAGTATAGCTCCGGACAGGGAATATGGCTACACCTTC. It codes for CASSIAPDREYGYTF.

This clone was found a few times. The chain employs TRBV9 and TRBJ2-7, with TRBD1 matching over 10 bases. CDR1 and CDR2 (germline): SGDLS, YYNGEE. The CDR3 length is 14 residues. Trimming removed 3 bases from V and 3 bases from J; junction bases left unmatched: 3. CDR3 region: CASSEDRGNYEQYF. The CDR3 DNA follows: TGTGCCAGCAGCGAGGACAGGGGGAACTACGAGCAGTACTTC.

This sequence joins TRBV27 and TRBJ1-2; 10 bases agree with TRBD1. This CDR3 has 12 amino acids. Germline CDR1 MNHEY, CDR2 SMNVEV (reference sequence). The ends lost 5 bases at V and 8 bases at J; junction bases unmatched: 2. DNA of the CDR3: TGTGCCAGCAGTGGGACAGGGGCGGGCTACACCTTC. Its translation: CASSGTGAGYTF.

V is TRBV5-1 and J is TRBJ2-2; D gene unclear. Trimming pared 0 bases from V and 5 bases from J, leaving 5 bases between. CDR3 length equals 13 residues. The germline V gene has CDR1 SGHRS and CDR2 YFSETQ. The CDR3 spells CASSLALTGELFF. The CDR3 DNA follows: TGCGCCAGCAGCTTGGCGTTGACCGGGGAGCTGTTTTTT.

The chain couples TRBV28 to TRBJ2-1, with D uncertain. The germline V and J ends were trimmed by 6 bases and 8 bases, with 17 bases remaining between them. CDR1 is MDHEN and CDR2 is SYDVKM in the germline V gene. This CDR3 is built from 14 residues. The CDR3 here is CASSSSEDSHEQFF. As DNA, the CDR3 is TGTGCCAGCAGCTCCTCCGAGGATAGCCATGAGCAGTTCTTC.

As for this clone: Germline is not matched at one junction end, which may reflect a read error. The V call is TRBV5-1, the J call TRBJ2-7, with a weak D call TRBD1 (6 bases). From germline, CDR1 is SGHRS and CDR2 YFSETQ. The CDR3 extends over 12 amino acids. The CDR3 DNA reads TGCGCCAGCAGCCCGGTGGGACAAGTTGAACACTTC. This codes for CASSPVGQVEHF.

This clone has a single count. The CDR3 bases are TGTGCCAGCAGCTTGGTCGTCCAGATAAACTATGGCTACACCTTC. Translation: CASSLVVQINYGYTF. The V and J genes are TRBV5-5 and TRBJ1-2; D gene unclear. This CDR3 is 15 amino acids long. Germline V gene sequence: CDR1 SGHKS, CDR2 YYEKEE (reference sequence). Trimming removed 0 bases from V and 2 bases from J, with 11 bases in between.

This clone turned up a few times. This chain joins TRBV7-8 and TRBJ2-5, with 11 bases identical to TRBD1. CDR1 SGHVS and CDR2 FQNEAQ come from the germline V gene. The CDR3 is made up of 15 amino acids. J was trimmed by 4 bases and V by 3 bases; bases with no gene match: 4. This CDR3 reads CASSFGTGGRETQYF. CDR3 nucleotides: TGTGCCAGCAGCTTCGGGACAGGGGGTCGAGAGACCCAGTACTTC.